This T cell receptor (beta chain) was recorded in a study of blood T cell repertoires in COVID-19. Turning to the study itself: Italy, Spain and the United States were the sources of the convalescent and acute COVID-19 samples.

Germline-derived CDR1 and CDR2 are KGHDR and SFDVKD. V gave up 5 bases and J gave up 4 bases; unmatched junction bases: 6. There are 15 residues in the CDR3. The method was immunoSEQ multiplex PCR; TCRdb's version includes in-frame clones alone and lacks a portion of them. In the table there are approximately 190,000 clones, approximately 84% of which are singletons. This TCR was sampled from a human donor with acute or convalescent COVID-19. The donor label of this sample is uncertain. The specimen was peripheral blood. V is TRBV24-1 and J is TRBJ1-5; the match to TRBD1 covers 8 bases. The CDR3 nucleotides read TGTGCCACCAGTGGGTCGGACAGGGCAAATCAGCCCCAGCATTTT. The encoded protein is CATSGSDRANQPQHF.